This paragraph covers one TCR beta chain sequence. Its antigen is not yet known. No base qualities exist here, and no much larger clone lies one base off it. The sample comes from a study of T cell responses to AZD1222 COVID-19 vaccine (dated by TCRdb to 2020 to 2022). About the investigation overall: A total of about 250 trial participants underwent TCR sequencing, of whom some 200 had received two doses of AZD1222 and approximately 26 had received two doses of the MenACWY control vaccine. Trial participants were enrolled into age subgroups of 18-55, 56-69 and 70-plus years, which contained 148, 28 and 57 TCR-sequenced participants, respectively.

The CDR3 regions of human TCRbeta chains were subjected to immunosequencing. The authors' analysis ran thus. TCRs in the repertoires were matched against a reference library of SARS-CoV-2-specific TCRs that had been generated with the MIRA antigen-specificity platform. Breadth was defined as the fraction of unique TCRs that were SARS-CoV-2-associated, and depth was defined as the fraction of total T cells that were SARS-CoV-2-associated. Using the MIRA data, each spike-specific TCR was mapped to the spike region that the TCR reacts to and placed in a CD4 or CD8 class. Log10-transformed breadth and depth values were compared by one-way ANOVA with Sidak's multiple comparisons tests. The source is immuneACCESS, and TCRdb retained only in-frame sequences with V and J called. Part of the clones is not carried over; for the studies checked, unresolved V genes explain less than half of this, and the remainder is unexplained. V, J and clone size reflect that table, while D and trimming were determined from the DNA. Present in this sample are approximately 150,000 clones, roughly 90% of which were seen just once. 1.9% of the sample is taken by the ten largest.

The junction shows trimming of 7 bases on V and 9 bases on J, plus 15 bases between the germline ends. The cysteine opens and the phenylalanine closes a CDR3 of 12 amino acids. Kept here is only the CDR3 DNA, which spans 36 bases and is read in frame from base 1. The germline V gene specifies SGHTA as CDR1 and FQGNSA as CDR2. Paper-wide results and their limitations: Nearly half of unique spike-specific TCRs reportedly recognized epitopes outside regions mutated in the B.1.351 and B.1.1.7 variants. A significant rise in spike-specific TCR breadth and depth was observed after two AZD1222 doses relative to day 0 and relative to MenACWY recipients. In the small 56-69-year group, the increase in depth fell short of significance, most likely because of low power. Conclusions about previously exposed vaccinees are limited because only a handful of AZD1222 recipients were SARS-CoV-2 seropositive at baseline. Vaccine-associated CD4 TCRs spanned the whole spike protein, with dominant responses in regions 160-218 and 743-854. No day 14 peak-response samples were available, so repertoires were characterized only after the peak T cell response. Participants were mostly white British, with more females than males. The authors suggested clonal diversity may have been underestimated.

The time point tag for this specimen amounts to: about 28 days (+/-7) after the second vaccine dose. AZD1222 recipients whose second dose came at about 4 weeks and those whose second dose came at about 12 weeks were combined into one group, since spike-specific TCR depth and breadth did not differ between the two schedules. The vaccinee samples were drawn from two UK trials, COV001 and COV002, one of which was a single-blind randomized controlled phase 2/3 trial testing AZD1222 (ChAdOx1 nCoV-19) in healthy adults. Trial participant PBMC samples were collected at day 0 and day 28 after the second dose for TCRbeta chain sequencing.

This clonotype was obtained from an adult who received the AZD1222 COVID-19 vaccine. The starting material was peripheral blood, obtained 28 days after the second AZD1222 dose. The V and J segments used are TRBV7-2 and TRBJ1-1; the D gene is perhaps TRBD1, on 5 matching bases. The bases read TGTGCCAGCAACTTCGGGGGAGGGAAAGCTTTCTTT. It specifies CASNFGGGKAFF.